This T cell receptor (beta chain) was profiled in a study of cytomegalovirus exposure and HLA in healthy donors. At the level of the study: Genotyping showed approximately 81% of 300 to 450 donors falling in the Caucasian-associated ancestry cluster. Findings and caveats of the study: In a later analysis, parvovirus B19, influenza, CMV and Epstein-Barr virus appeared linked to several top co-occurrence clusters. Earlier analysis found most TCR beta V segments productive about 87% or about 30% of the time.

Both 60 Vbeta primers and 13 Jbeta primers went into the PCR. Authors' methods: Later reanalysis found around 80 million unique TCR beta chains, around 11 million of them shared. The method was immunoSEQ multiplex PCR; TCRdb's version includes in-frame clones alone and lacks a portion of them. V, J and clone size are taken as reported in that table, and D and trimming were inferred from the DNA itself. Among about 280,000 clones listed, 85% to 90% were seen once. Trimming took 7 bases from V and 2 from J, leaving 15 bases between them. The CDR3 loop spans 14 amino acids. The germline gives CDR1 MNHNS, CDR2 SASEGT. With regard to this clone: The antigen remains unidentified.

The sequence was collected from a woman in her late teens or twenties in good health and CMV-seronegative. This rearrangement joins TRBV6-1 to TRBJ2-7; perhaps TRBD1 as D (6 bases). Sequenced input: PBMCs. CDR3 sequence reads: CASKQGPITYEQYF. The CDR3, as DNA: TGTGCCAGCAAGCAGGGGCCAATAACCTACGAGCAGTACTTC.